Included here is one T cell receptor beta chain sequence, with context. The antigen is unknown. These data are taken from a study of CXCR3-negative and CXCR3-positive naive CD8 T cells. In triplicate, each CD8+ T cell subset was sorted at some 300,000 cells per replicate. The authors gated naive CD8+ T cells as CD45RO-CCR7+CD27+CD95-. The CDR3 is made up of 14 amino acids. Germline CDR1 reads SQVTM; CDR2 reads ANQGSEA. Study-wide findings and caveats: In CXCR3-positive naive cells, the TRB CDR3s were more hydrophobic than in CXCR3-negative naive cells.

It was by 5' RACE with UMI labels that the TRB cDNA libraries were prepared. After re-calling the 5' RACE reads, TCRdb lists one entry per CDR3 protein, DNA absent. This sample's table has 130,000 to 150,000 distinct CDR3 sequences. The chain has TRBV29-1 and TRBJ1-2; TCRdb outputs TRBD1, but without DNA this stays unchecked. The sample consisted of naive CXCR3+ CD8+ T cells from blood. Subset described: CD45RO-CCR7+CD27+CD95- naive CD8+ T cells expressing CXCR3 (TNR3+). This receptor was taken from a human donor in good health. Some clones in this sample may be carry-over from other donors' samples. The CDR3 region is CSVEETGFNYGYTF.